Following are 17 T cell receptor beta chains from one sample sequenced in a study of spatial heterogeneity in lung cancer. Documented time point: sample taken at primary tumor resection. Tumor, nontumor lung or frozen PBMC supplied whole RNA that was sequenced unsorted. TCRdb itself ran the 5' RACE reads through MiXCR, one entry per CDR3 protein. Among roughly 4,800 distinct CDR3 sequences listed, about 18% were seen once. The sequenced sample was normal lung tissue next to the tumor, obtained at surgery. The source is a male donor with early-stage non-small cell lung cancer.

By share of the sample, this clonotype is medium-sized. This beta chain came through as a stray read in a library set up for alpha chains, and its size says little. The V gene is TRBV29-1, the J gene TRBJ1-5, with D possibly TRBD1 on 6 matching bases. This CDR3 has 14 residues. CDR1 and CDR2 from the germline V gene are SQVTM and ANQGSEA. V lost 1 base, J lost 0 bases, and 7 bases lay in between. The DNA for the CDR3 is TGCAGCGTTGAAGCAGGGGATAGCAATCAGCCCCAGCATTTT. Amino acids: CSVEAGDSNQPQHF.

By sample fraction, this clonotype is medium-sized (0.01 to 0.1%). Being off target in a library aimed at alpha chains, this beta chain has a size of little meaning. The rearrangement links TRBV28 to TRBJ2-7, with D possibly being TRBD1 (6 bases). Trimming removed 6 bases from V and 4 bases from J, with 10 bases in between. This CDR3 comprises 12 residues. Germline loops: CDR1 MDHEN, CDR2 SYDVKM. Here the CDR3 reads CASSPDRYEQYF. In nucleotides, the CDR3 is TGTGCCAGCAGCCCGGACAGATACGAGCAGTACTTC.

By sample share, this clonotype is medium-sized (0.01 to 0.1%). In a library made to pick up alpha chains, this beta chain is a stray read with a size that means little. The V call is TRBV20-1, the J call TRBJ2-1, with TRBD1 as a possible D gene (6 bases). V was cut by 4 bases and J by 8 bases, with 21 bases left in between. There are 15 residues in the CDR3. Germline CDR1 is DFQATT and CDR2 is SNEGSKA (reference sequence). The CDR3, as DNA: TGCAGTGCTACTCCCCTTTTGGGAGAGGGGGATGAGCAGTTCTTC. Translating gives CSATPLLGEGDEQFF.

As for this clonotype: This beta chain is a stray sequence in a library constructed for alpha chains; its clone size is not meaningful. This chain uses TRBV11-1 with TRBJ2-5, with 8 positions matching TRBD1. This CDR3 spans 15 amino acids. The germline CDR1 and CDR2 sequences are SGHAT and FQDESV (reference sequence). V lost 5 bases to trimming and J lost 4 bases; unmatched junction nucleotides: 9. The CDR3 nucleotides read TGTGCCAGCAGCAGCAGGACAGGGCTCCCAGAGACCCAGTACTTC. It is translated as CASSSRTGLPETQYF.

Within the sample, this clonotype is medium-sized. The library was designed around alpha chains, so this beta chain is a stray read whose abundance carries little weight. J is TRBJ2-1 and V is TRBV2; 7 nucleotides line up with TRBD2. The CDR3 has 14 amino acids. The ends lost 6 bases at V and 10 bases at J; junction bases unmatched: 12. Looked up from germline, CDR1 is SNHLY and CDR2 is FYNNEI. The DNA for the CDR3 is TGTGCCAGCAGGACTAGCAGACTTCGCCCAGAGCAGTTCTTC. Translated, it gives CASRTSRLRPEQFF.

This clonotype was seen ten or more times. This beta chain represents an off-target read in a library built for alpha chains; its size is of limited meaning. The chain links TRBV5-6 to TRBJ2-5; no clear D gene. CDR1 is SGHDT, CDR2 YYEEEE, per germline. The CDR3 covers 13 residues. The germline V and J ends were trimmed by 3 bases and 1 base, with 7 bases remaining between them. As DNA, the CDR3 is TGTGCCAGCAGCTCTGACACCCAAGAGACCCAGTACTTC. Its translation: CASSSDTQETQYF.

This clonotype was counted many times. The library was designed around alpha chains, so this beta chain is a stray read whose abundance carries little weight. The rearrangement joins TRBV14 to TRBJ2-7; 8 bases match TRBD1. The CDR3 length is 12 residues. From germline, CDR1 is SGHDN and CDR2 FVKESK. V shed 7 bases and J 6 bases; nucleotides not matched to a gene: 5. The CDR3 spells CASKTTGGEQYV. As DNA, the CDR3 is TGTGCCAGCAAAACTACAGGGGGCGAGCAGTACGTC.

This clonotype has just a few counts. A library made for alpha chains picked up this beta chain off target, so its size means little. The chain employs TRBV5-1 and TRBJ1-6; 12 positions match TRBD1. The CDR3 length is 17 residues. Germline CDR1 is SGHRS and CDR2 is YFSETQ. The trim removed 5 bases at V and 6 bases at J, leaving 9 bases unmatched. CDR3 amino acids: CASRNRDRGLGNSPLHF. In DNA form, the CDR3 reads TGCGCCAGCAGAAACCGGGACAGGGGGCTTGGTAATTCACCCCTCCACTTT. Full variable domain (remainder filled in from reference TRBV5-1 and TRBJ1-6): KAGVTQTPRYLIKTRGQQVTLSCSPISGHRSVSWYQQTPGQGLQFLFEYFSETQRNKGNFPGRFSGRQFSNSRSEMNVSTLELGDSALYLCASRNRDRGLGNSPLHFGNGTRLTVT.

By proportion, this clonotype is medium-sized. Being off target in a library aimed at alpha chains, this beta chain has a size of little meaning. The rearrangement uses TRBV20-1 and TRBJ2-3, with 8 bases fitting TRBD1. The V gene end was trimmed by 3 bases and the J gene end by 4 bases; junction bases not matched to a gene: 6. The CDR3 runs to 14 residues. Germline lookup yields CDR1 DFQATT and CDR2 SNEGSKA (reference sequence). The CDR3 bases are TGCAGTGCTAGTGGCAGGGGGCAGGCAGATACGCAGTATTTT. Its protein is CSASGRGQADTQYF.

In its sample, this clonotype is medium-sized. A library prepared for alpha chains yielded this beta chain as an off-target read; its size is of little meaning. The rearrangement links TRBV9 to TRBJ2-2; D gene uncertain. V lost 0 bases and J lost 3, with 12 bases in between. The CDR3 has 16 amino acids. CDR1 and CDR2 from the germline V gene are SGDLS and YYNGEE. CDR3 region: CASSVGDGTYTGELFF. The CDR3 DNA reads TGTGCCAGCAGCGTAGGAGACGGTACTTACACCGGGGAGCTGTTTTTT.

This clonotype was found many times. A library prepared for alpha chains yielded this beta chain as an off-target read; its size is of little meaning. This chain uses TRBV12-3 or TRBV12-4 with TRBJ1-5, with 8 bases identical to TRBD1. V gave up 4 bases and J gave up 2 bases; unmatched junction bases: 7. The CDR3 consists of 16 residues. The CDR3, as DNA: TGTGCCAGCAGTTCCGAGCAGGGGGCGGGCAATCAGCCCCAGCATTTT. Its translation: CASSSEQGAGNQPQHF.

Relative to its sample, this clonotype is medium-sized. A library made for alpha chains picked up this beta chain off target, so its size means little. This chain uses TRBV18 with TRBJ2-4; 7 positions match TRBD2. The junction had 7 bases not matched to a gene; V was cut back by 3 bases and J by 8 bases. The germline gives CDR1 KGHSH, CDR2 LQKENI. The CDR3 extends over 14 amino acids. CDR3 DNA sequence: TGTGCCAGCTCACCTACCGGGACTACCGACATTCAGTACTTC. Translated, it gives CASSPTGTTDIQYF.

By sample share, this clonotype is medium-sized. Since the library was made to target alpha chains, this beta chain is a stray read and its abundance is not meaningful. The chain uses TRBV5-1 and TRBJ2-5; unclear D gene. Per the germline V gene, CDR1 is SGHRS and CDR2 is YFSETQ. This CDR3 is 11 amino acids long. V was trimmed by 7 bases and J by 5 bases, leaving 9 bases between them. The CDR3 nucleotides read TGCGCCAGCGGGGTAGGGGAGACCCAGTACTTC. This sequence encodes CASGVGETQYF. Drawing the rest from reference TRBV5-1 and TRBJ2-5, the complete variable domain is KAGVTQTPRYLIKTRGQQVTLSCSPISGHRSVSWYQQTPGQGLQFLFEYFSETQRNKGNFPGRFSGRQFSNSRSEMNVSTLELGDSALYLCASGVGETQYFGPGTRLLVL.

A note on this clonotype: With the library built for alpha chains, this beta chain is off target and its frequency is not meaningful. This chain connects TRBV5-1 to TRBJ2-7; D is ambiguous. CDR1 is SGHRS, CDR2 YFSETQ, per germline. The CDR3 contains 11 residues. Trimming took 0 bases from V and 8 from J, leaving 6 bases between them. In nucleotides, the CDR3 is TGCGCCAGCAGCTTGGGGGATAAGCAGTACTTC. It translates to CASSLGDKQYF.

In its sample, this clonotype is medium-sized. This beta chain slipped into a library made for alpha chains as a stray read, so its size is not meaningful. The chain couples TRBV6-6 to TRBJ2-3; 8 bases line up with TRBD2. CDR1 and CDR2 (germline): MNHNY, SVGAGI (reference sequence). J gave up 0 bases and V 3 bases, and 2 bases lay outside the gene matches. This CDR3 is 15 amino acids long. The CDR3 protein is CASSYERGSTDTQYF. The DNA for the CDR3 is TGTGCCAGCAGTTATGAGCGGGGGAGCACAGATACGCAGTATTTT.

As for this clonotype: This beta chain came through as a stray read in a library set up for alpha chains, and its size says little. This rearrangement joins TRBV6-5 to TRBJ2-1; tentatively, D is TRBD1 or TRBD2 (6 bases each). The CDR3 sequence is 15 residues long. V was pared by 0 bases and J by 7 bases, with 13 bases between. Germline V lookup: CDR1 MNHEY, CDR2 SVGAGI. The CDR3 region is CASSYSPPGANEQFF. The CDR3 DNA reads TGTGCCAGCAGTTACTCCCCCCCGGGGGCGAATGAGCAGTTCTTC.

About this clonotype itself: A library prepared for alpha chains yielded this beta chain as an off-target read; its size is of little meaning. This chain links TRBV5-1 with TRBJ1-1; a weak D match, TRBD1 (5 bases). This CDR3 region has 15 residues. Trimming cost V 3 bases and J 2 bases, with 14 bases left between them. Germline CDR1 SGHRS, CDR2 YFSETQ. CDR3 amino acids: CASSSHRSQNTEAFF. CDR3 sequence (DNA): TGCGCCAGCAGCTCCCACAGGAGCCAAAACACTGAAGCTTTCTTT.